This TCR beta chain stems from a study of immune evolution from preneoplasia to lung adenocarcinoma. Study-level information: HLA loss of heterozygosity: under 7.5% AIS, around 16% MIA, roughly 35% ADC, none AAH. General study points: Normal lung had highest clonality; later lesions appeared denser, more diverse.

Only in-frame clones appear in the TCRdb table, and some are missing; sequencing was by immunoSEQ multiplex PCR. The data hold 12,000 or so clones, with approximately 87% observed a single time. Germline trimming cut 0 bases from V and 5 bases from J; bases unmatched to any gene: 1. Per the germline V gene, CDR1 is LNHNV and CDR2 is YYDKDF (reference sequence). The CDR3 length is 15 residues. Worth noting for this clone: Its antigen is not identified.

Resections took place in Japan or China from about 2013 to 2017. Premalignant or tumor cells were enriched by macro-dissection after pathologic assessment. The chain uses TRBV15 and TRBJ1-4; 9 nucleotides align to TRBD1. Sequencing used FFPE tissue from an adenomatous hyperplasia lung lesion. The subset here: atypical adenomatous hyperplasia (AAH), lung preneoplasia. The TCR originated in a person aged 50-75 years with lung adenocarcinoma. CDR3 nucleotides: TGTGCCACCAGCAGAGATGGGACAGGGAATGAAAAACTGTTTTTT. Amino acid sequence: CATSRDGTGNEKLFF.